This T cell receptor beta chain was recorded in a study of blood T cell repertoires in COVID-19. Source study methods: Reference gene primer amplification yielded estimated nucleated cell counts. Method: immunoSEQ multiplex PCR; TCRdb's copy keeps in-frame clones and lacks some. V, J and clone size derive from that table, while D and trimming were established from the DNA sequence. The sample carries 100,000 to 150,000 clones, roughly 88% recorded once. The CDR3 loop spans 16 amino acids. The junction had 14 bases not matched to a gene; V was cut back by 4 bases and J by 5 bases. The germline gives CDR1 SGHDN, CDR2 FVKESK.

The chain uses TRBV14 and TRBJ2-7; 7 bases map to TRBD2. Material for sequencing was peripheral blood. This clonotype was sampled from a human donor in a cohort sampled during active COVID-19. CDR3 DNA sequence: TGTGCCAGCAGCCTCTCCACGGGAGGTATTCGGAACGAGCAGTACTTC. It yields the protein CASSLSTGGIRNEQYF.